The sequence of this T cell receptor beta chain was determined in a study of control samples from healthy donors and cancer patients. TCRdb's table, derived via immunoSEQ multiplex PCR, lists solely in-frame clones and lacks some. The data show some 130,000 clones, with about nine tenths seen just once and 6% to 9.5% held by the top ten. The CDR3 contains 15 residues. V was clipped by 3 bases and J by 4 bases; unmatched bases: 1. Germline lookup yields CDR1 SGHNT and CDR2 YENEEA. The sequenced sample consisted of PBMCs. The origin of this receptor is a man aged 50-59 years with head and neck cancer. The genes are TRBV11-3 and TRBJ2-2; 11 bases are shared with TRBD2. The CDR3, as DNA: TGTGCCAGCAGCTTGACTAGCGGGGCCACCGGGGAGCTGTTTTTT. The encoded protein is CASSLTSGATGELFF.